This TCR beta chain derives from a study of blood T cell repertoires in COVID-19. For the study at large: Some COVID-19 samples were acute and others convalescent; all came from the United States, Italy and Spain. PBMCs, B-cell-depleted T cells, or T cells were the source of the cDNA or gDNA that made up the material.

Sequenced by immunoSEQ multiplex PCR; TCRdb stores in-frame clones only, minus some. Of more than 95,000 clones listed, approximately 80% are singletons. Sequencing was carried out using peripheral blood. The source of this sequence is a human donor in a cohort sampled during active COVID-19.

The DNA of the CDR3 is TGCGCCAGCAGCTCGGGACTTTTCGGTGAAAAACTGTTTTTT. Translating it yields CASSSGLFGEKLFF. V is TRBV5-1 and J is TRBJ1-4; possibly TRBD1 for D (5 bases). Trimming cost V 3 bases and J 7 bases, with 13 bases left between them. The CDR3 spans 14 residues. Looked up from germline, CDR1 is SGHRS and CDR2 is YFSETQ.